A selection of T cell receptor beta chains follows, all from one sample in a study of control samples from healthy donors and cancer patients. The table came from immunoSEQ multiplex PCR; TCRdb's copy has only in-frame clones and leaves some out. The sample has fewer than 150,000 clones; 80% to 95% are singletons. The sequenced sample consisted of blood. Receptor source: a woman younger than 35 in good health. Each CDR3 is given with its conserved first and last residue. A D gene is named only where the DNA matches it firmly. Clone size appears in some rows only: once, few, many, or a class for an expanded clone.

DNA | CDR3 | D | J | size | V
TGTGCCAGCACTAATCGGCGACACTCCTTAGGGGATGAGCAGTTCTTC | CASTNRRHSLGDEQFF | - | TRBJ2-1 | - | TRBV28
TGTGCCAGCAGCGTAGGTTGGGGGCAGGGACCGAACACTGAAGCTTTCTTT | CASSVGWGQGPNTEAFF | - | TRBJ1-1 | - | TRBV9
TGTGCCAGCAGTTATCGAGATACGCAGTATTTT | CASSYRDTQYF | - | TRBJ2-3 | - | TRBV6-2/TRBV6-3
TGTGCCACCAGAGGTCCAGAGGGCACTGAAGCTTTCTTT | CATRGPEGTEAFF | - | TRBJ1-1 | - | TRBV24-1
TGCGCCAGCAGCCAAGAGGGACGGACTCGGGACGAGCAGTACTTC | CASSQEGRTRDEQYF | - | TRBJ2-7 | - | TRBV4-3
TGCAGCGCTGTACTCCACAGGGGGACTGAAGCTTTCTTT | CSAVLHRGTEAFF | TRBD1 | TRBJ1-1 | - | TRBV29-1
TGCGCCAGCAGCTCCCCACGACTTGACAGCACCGGGGAGCTGTTTTTT | CASSSPRLDSTGELFF | - | TRBJ2-2 | few | TRBV5-1
TGCGCCAGCAGCTATGACCCCGGGGCAGGGGTTGATTCACCCCTCCACTTT | CASSYDPGAGVDSPLHF | - | TRBJ1-6 | - | TRBV5-1
TGTGCCAGTAGTAAGGGGGGTTTTGGCCAAGAGACCCAGTACTTC | CASSKGGFGQETQYF | - | TRBJ2-5 | - | TRBV19
TGTGCCACCAGCAGAGATTGGGGGACTAGCGACTACGAGCAGTACTTC | CATSRDWGTSDYEQYF | TRBD2 | TRBJ2-7 | - | TRBV15
TGCGCCAGCAGCCAAGTCCCTACAGGGGCCTTAGGCTACGAGCAGTACTTC | CASSQVPTGALGYEQYF | TRBD1 | TRBJ2-7 | - | TRBV4-3
TGTGCCAGCAGCTTTGGCTCAGCGGGTTATTCCTCCTACGAGCAGTACTTC | CASSFGSAGYSSYEQYF | - | TRBJ2-7 | - | TRBV11-2
TGTGCCAGCAAATCCCAAGGACTAGCGCCCCAAGAGACCCAGTACTTC | CASKSQGLAPQETQYF | TRBD2 | TRBJ2-5 | - | TRBV25-1
TGTGCCAGCAGCCCCGTTTGGACAACTAATGAAAAACTGTTTTTT | CASSPVWTTNEKLFF | - | TRBJ1-4 | - | TRBV4-2
TGTGCCAGCAGAGAAGACAGGGGAGACACTGAAGCTTTCTTT | CASREDRGDTEAFF | TRBD1 | TRBJ1-1 | - | TRBV6-1
TGTGCCAGCAGCCCTTCAAGATTGAACACTGAAGCTTTCTTT | CASSPSRLNTEAFF | - | TRBJ1-1 | - | TRBV7-2
TGTGCCAGCAGCTTTGGGCCCGACAGGGGGCGCTTCTCCTACGAGCAGTACTTC | CASSFGPDRGRFSYEQYF | TRBD1 | TRBJ2-7 | - | TRBV7-2
TGTGCCAGCAGCGTATTGGCGGAGGGCCTGGAGTATTTT | CASSVLAEGLEYF | - | TRBJ2-3 | - | TRBV9
TGTGCCAGCAGGGGGACGTACGGAGGCTACACCTTC | CASRGTYGGYTF | - | TRBJ1-2 | - | TRBV28
TGTGCCAGCAGGCGTCGGGGGGTTAAACTGTTTTTT | CASRRRGVKLFF | - | TRBJ1-4 | - | TRBV6-4
TGTGCCAGCTCACTAGGGGTCTACACCGGGGAGCTGTTTTTT | CASSLGVYTGELFF | - | TRBJ2-2 | - | TRBV18
TGTGCCAGCAGCTTAGGACCCGGGGAGCTGTTTTTT | CASSLGPGELFF | - | TRBJ2-2 | - | TRBV7-2
TGTGCCAGCAGTGACTTAGCTCCAGATACGCAGTATTTT | CASSDLAPDTQYF | - | TRBJ2-3 | - | TRBV6-4
TGTGCCAGCAGCGTAGGTAGCTCCTATAATTCACCCCTCCACTTT | CASSVGSSYNSPLHF | - | TRBJ1-6 | medium-sized | TRBV9
TGTGCCATCAGTGCAGGAAACTATGGCTACACCTTC | CAISAGNYGYTF | - | TRBJ1-2 | - | TRBV10-3
TGTGCCAGCAGCCAAGATGAAACGGCAACCTATGGCTACACCTTC | CASSQDETATYGYTF | - | TRBJ1-2 | - | TRBV4-2
TGTGCCAGCAGTGATTCCGCATACGAGCAGTACTTC | CASSDSAYEQYF | - | TRBJ2-7 | - | TRBV2
TGTGCCAGCAGCTCCGTCGGTCCTATCTACTACGAGCAGTACTTC | CASSSVGPIYYEQYF | - | TRBJ2-7 | - | TRBV6-2/TRBV6-3
TGTGCCAGCAGTGAGGGGCAGGGAGGTAAAAAACTGTTTTTT | CASSEGQGGKKLFF | - | TRBJ1-4 | - | TRBV6-1
TGTGCCAGCAGCCCGAAGTGGGGCACAGATACGCAGTATTTT | CASSPKWGTDTQYF | - | TRBJ2-3 | - | TRBV7-2
TGTGCCAGCAGTAGATACAGTTTCACCTACAATGAGCAGTTCTTC | CASSRYSFTYNEQFF | - | TRBJ2-1 | - | TRBV6-5
TGCGCCAGCAGGGAGACAGGGTTTTCCACTGAAGCTTTCTTT | CASRETGFSTEAFF | TRBD1 | TRBJ1-1 | - | TRBV10-2
TGTGCCAGCAGCTTGGACGGCAATGAGCAGTTCTTC | CASSLDGNEQFF | - | TRBJ2-1 | - | TRBV7-3
TGTGCCAGTAGTATAGGGGCGGCTAGCGGGCAGAATGAGCAGTTCTTC | CASSIGAASGQNEQFF | TRBD2 | TRBJ2-1 | - | TRBV19
TGTGCCAGCAGTTTAGGCCCAGGGACCCAGACGAGGGCCTACGAGCAGTACTTC | CASSLGPGTQTRAYEQYF | - | TRBJ2-7 | - | TRBV27
TGTGCCAGTACTCGGGGAGAAGGCACTGAAGCTTTCTTT | CASTRGEGTEAFF | - | TRBJ1-1 | once | TRBV19
TGTGCCAGCAGTGAAGCGCTTCGAGCGGGAATGCGCTACGAGCAGTACTTC | CASSEALRAGMRYEQYF | TRBD2 | TRBJ2-7 | few | TRBV2
TGTGCCAGCAGTTTATTGTTCCTCCGGGGCGGCCCAAACGGCGGGGAGCTGTTTTTT | CASSLLFLRGGPNGGELFF | - | TRBJ2-2 | once | TRBV27
TGTGCCAGCAGTTACGGCGGGGGCAGGGAGCAGTACTTC | CASSYGGGREQYF | - | TRBJ2-7 | - | TRBV6-2/TRBV6-3
TGTGCCAGCAGCCCACGGCGGGAACCCTACGAGCAGTACTTC | CASSPRREPYEQYF | - | TRBJ2-7 | - | TRBV3-1/TRBV3-2
TGTGCCAGTAGCGACAGAGCACTTGAAGCTTTCTTT | CASSDRALEAFF | - | TRBJ1-1 | - | TRBV12-3/TRBV12-4
TGTGCCAGCGGTTCAAGCTACGAAAAACTGTTTTTT | CASGSSYEKLFF | - | TRBJ1-4 | - | TRBV28
TGTGCCAGCGTCGGGACTAGCGGAACCAATGAGCAGTTCTTC | CASVGTSGTNEQFF | TRBD2 | TRBJ2-1 | - | TRBV27
TGTGCCAGCAGCCCACAGGGGCGCTACGAGCAGTACTTC | CASSPQGRYEQYF | TRBD1 | TRBJ2-7 | - | TRBV6-6
TGTGCCAGCAGCTTAGGAGTGAGCGGGATCCGCGAGCAGTACTTC | CASSLGVSGIREQYF | TRBD2 | TRBJ2-7 | - | TRBV7-2
TGTGCCAGCAGCCGGGGTAGCCCCATTAGCTCCTACAATGAGCAGTTCTTC | CASSRGSPISSYNEQFF | - | TRBJ2-1 | - | TRBV5-4
TGCGCCAGCAGCCACAGATCAACGAGGACTTTTTTCCCCCACGAGCAGTACTTC | CASSHRSTRTFFPHEQYF | - | TRBJ2-7 | once | TRBV5-1
TGCGCCAGCAGCTTTAGCGGGAGGGTTGGGGAGACCCAGTACTTC | CASSFSGRVGETQYF | TRBD2 | TRBJ2-5 | - | TRBV5-1
TGTGCCAGCAGTTCCCGCTACAATGAGCAGTTCTTC | CASSSRYNEQFF | - | TRBJ2-1 | once | TRBV12-3/TRBV12-4
TGTGCCAGCAGCTTAAACGGACTAGCGAGTTTTCACACAAACAATGAGCAGTTCTTC | CASSLNGLASFHTNNEQFF | TRBD2 | TRBJ2-1 | - | TRBV28
TGTGCCAGCAGTCGGGACACCACAGATACGCAGTATTTT | CASSRDTTDTQYF | - | TRBJ2-3 | - | TRBV12-3/TRBV12-4
TGCGCCAGCAGCGCCGTAGCGGGGGGCGACAATGAGCAGTTCTTC | CASSAVAGGDNEQFF | TRBD2 | TRBJ2-1 | - | TRBV4-3
TGTGCCAGCAGCAAAGAGCGACAGTGGACCCGGGTGTACCAAGAGACCCAGTACTTC | CASSKERQWTRVYQETQYF | - | TRBJ2-5 | - | TRBV21-1
TGTGCCAGCAGCCAAGAAGCCGGGACATACTATGGCTACACCTTC | CASSQEAGTYYGYTF | - | TRBJ1-2 | - | TRBV4-2
TGTGCCAGCAGTGGAGACAGGGGTGGCTACACCTTC | CASSGDRGGYTF | TRBD1 | TRBJ1-2 | - | TRBV25-1
TGTGCCAGCAGCTCGAGGAGCGGGAGGGCCCGGAAAGACAATGAGCAGTTCTTC | CASSSRSGRARKDNEQFF | TRBD2 | TRBJ2-1 | - | TRBV11-3